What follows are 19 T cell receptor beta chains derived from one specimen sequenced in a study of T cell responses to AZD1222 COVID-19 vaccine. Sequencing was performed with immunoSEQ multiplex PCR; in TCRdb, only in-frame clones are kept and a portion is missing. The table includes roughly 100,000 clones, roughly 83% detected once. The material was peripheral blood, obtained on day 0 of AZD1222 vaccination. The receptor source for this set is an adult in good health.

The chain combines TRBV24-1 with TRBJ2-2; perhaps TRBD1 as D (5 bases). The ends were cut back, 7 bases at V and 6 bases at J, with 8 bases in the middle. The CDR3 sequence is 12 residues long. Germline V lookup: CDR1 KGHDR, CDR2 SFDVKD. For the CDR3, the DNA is TGTGCCACCAGCAGGGCGGCCGGGGAGCTGTTTTTT. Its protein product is CATSRAAGELFF.

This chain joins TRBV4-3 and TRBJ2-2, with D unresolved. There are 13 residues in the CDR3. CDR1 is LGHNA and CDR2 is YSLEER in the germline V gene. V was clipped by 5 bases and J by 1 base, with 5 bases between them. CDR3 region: CASSDLNTGELFF. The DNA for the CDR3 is TGCGCCAGCAGCGACTTGAACACCGGGGAGCTGTTTTTT.

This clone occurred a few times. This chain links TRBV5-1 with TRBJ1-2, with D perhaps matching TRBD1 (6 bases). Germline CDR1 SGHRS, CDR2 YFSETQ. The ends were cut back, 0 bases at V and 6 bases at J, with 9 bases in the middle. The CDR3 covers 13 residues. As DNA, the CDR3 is TGCGCCAGCAGCTTGGGCGGGGGCGATGGCTACACCTTC. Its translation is CASSLGGGDGYTF. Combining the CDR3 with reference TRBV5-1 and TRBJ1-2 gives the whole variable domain KAGVTQTPRYLIKTRGQQVTLSCSPISGHRSVSWYQQTPGQGLQFLFEYFSETQRNKGNFPGRFSGRQFSNSRSEMNVSTLELGDSALYLCASSLGGGDGYTFGSGTRLTVV.

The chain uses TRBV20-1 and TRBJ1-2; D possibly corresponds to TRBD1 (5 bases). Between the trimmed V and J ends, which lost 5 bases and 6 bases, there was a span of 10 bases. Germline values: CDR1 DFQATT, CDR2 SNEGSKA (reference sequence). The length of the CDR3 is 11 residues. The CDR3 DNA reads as TGCAGTGCTCGGGACGGGAATGGCTACACCTTC. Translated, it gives CSARDGNGYTF.

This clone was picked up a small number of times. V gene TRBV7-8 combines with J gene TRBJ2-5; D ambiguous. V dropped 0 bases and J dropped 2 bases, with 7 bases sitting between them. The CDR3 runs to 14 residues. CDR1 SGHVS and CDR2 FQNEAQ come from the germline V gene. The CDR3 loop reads CASSLAAKQETQYF. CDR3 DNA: TGTGCCAGCAGCTTAGCGGCGAAACAAGAGACCCAGTACTTC.

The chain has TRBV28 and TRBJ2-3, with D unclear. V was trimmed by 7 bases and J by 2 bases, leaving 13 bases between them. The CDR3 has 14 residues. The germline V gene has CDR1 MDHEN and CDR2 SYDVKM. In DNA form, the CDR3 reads TGTGCCAGCAAGACTGCAGAAATCACAGATACGCAGTATTTT. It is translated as CASKTAEITDTQYF.

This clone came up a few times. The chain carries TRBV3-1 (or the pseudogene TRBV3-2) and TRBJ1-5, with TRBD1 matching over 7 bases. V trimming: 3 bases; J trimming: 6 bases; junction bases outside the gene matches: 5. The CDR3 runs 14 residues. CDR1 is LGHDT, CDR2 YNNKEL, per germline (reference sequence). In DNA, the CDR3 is TGTGCCAGCAGCCATTCAGGGGGGGGTCAGCCCCAGCATTTT. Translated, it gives CASSHSGGGQPQHF.

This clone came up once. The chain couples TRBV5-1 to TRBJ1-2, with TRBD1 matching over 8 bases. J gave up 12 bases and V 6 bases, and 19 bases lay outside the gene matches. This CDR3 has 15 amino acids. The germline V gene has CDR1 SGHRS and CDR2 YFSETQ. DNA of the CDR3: TGCGCCAGCACGCCCGAAGGGACAGGCCTTCCTGGGGACACCTTC. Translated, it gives CASTPEGTGLPGDTF. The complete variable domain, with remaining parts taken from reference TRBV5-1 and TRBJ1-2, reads KAGVTQTPRYLIKTRGQQVTLSCSPISGHRSVSWYQQTPGQGLQFLFEYFSETQRNKGNFPGRFSGRQFSNSRSEMNVSTLELGDSALYLCASTPEGTGLPGDTFGSGTRLTVV.

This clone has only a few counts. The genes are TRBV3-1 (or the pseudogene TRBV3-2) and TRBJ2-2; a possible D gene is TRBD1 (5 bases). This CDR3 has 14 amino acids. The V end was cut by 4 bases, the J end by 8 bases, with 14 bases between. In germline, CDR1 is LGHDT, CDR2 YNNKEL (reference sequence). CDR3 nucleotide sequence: TGTGCCAGCAGCCCTGCAGGGTCACCGGGGGAGCTGTTTTTT. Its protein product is CASSPAGSPGELFF.

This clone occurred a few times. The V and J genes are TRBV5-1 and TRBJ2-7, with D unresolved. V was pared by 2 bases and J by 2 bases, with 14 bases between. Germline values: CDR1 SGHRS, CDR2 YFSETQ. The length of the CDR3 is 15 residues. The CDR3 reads CASSLVPTNAYEQYF. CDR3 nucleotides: TGCGCCAGCAGCTTAGTACCGACAAATGCCTACGAGCAGTACTTC.

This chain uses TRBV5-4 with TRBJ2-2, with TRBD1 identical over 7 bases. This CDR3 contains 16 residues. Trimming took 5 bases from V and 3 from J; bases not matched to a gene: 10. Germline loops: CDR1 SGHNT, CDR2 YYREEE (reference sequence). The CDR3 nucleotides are TGTGCCAGCAGGATTTACAGGGGTTCGGACACCGGGGAGCTGTTTTTT. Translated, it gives CASRIYRGSDTGELFF.

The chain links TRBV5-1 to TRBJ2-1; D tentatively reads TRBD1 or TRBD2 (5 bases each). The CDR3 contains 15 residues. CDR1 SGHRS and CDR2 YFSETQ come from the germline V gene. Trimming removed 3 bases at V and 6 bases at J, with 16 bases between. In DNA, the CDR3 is TGCGCCAGCAGCTGGGGCCTAGCTGCCTTCAATGAGCAGTTCTTC. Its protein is CASSWGLAAFNEQFF.

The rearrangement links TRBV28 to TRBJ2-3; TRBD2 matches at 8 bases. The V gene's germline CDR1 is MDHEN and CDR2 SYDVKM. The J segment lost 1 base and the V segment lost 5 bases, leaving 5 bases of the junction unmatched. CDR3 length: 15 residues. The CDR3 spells CASSPPGGGTDTQYF. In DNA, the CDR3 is TGTGCCAGCAGTCCCCCGGGGGGGGGCACAGATACGCAGTATTTT.

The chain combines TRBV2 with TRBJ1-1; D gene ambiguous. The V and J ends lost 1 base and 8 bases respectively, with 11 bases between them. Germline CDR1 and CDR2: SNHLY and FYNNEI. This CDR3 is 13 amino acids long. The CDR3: CASSEEAGQEAFF. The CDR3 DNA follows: TGTGCCAGCAGTGAAGAGGCGGGTCAAGAAGCTTTCTTT.

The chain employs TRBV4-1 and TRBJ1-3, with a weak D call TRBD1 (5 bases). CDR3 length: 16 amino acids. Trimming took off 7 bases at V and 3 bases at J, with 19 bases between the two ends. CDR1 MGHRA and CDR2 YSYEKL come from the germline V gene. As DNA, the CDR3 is TGCGCCAGCACCGGAGAAGGGGCGCGGGGTGGAAACACCATATATTTT. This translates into CASTGEGARGGNTIYF.

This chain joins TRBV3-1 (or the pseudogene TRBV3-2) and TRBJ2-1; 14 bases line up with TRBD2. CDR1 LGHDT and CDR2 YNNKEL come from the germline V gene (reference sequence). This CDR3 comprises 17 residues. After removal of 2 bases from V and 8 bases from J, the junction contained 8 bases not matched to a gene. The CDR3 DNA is TGTGCCAGCAGCCAAATCGGACTAGCGGGGGGCTGGGATGAGCAGTTCTTC. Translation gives CASSQIGLAGGWDEQFF.

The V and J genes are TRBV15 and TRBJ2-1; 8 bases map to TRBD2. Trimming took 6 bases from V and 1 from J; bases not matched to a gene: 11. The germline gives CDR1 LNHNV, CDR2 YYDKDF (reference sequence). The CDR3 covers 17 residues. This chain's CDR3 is CATSPPSGTRSYNEQFF. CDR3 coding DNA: TGTGCCACCAGTCCGCCCTCAGGGACTAGATCCTACAATGAGCAGTTCTTC.

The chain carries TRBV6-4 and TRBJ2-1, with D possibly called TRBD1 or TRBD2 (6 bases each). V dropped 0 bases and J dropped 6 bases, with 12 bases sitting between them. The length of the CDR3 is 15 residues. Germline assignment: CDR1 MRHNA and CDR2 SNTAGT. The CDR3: CASSDSRGAPNEQFF. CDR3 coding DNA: TGTGCCAGCAGTGACTCGAGGGGGGCCCCCAATGAGCAGTTCTTC.

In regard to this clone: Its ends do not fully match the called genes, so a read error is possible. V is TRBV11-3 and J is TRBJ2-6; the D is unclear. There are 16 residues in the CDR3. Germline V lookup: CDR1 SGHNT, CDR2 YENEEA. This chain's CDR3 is CASILIGLSGANVLTF. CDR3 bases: TGTGCCAGCATCTTAATCGGCCTCTCTGGGGCCAACGTCCTGACTTTC.